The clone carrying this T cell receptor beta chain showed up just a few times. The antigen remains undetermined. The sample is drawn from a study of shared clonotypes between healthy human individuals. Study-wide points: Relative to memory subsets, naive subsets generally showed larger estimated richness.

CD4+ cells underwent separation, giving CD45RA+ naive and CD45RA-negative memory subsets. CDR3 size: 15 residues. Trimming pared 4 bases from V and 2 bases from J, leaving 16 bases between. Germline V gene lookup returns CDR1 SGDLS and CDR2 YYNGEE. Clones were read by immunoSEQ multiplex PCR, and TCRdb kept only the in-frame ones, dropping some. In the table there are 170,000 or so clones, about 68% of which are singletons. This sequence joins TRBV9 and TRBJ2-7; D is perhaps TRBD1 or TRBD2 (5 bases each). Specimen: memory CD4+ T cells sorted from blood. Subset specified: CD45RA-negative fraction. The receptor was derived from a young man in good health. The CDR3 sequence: CASSPQPGPTYEQYF. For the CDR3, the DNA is TGTGCCAGCAGCCCCCAACCGGGACCGACCTACGAGCAGTACTTC.